The text below deals with one T cell receptor beta chain. Its matching antigen is unknown. The sample is drawn from a study of CD8+ T cells in alopecia areata. Looking at the study overall: Administration of oral tofacitinib to treated patients was at 5 to 10 mg twice daily. Findings and limits, study-wide: The study also sequences resident alphabeta T cells of normal skin in scalp samples. Elevated clonality characterized lesional scalp relative to normal scalp, particularly in alopecia totalis/universalis.

Treatment in this sample: oral pan-JAK inhibitor, 5-10 mg twice daily. Lesional scalp punch biopsies and peripheral blood came from alopecia areata patients. The J segment lost 0 bases and the V segment lost 3 bases, leaving 8 bases of the junction unmatched. The CDR3 runs 18 residues. Germline assignment: CDR1 KGHSH and CDR2 LQKENI. Sequencing used cDNA as its template, made by extracting RNA and reverse transcribing it. Assay used: immunoSEQ multiplex PCR; TCRdb lists only in-frame clones, some missing. The sample has some 200,000 clones, 60% to 70% seen once. The chain has TRBV18 and TRBJ1-5; 10 bases agree with TRBD1. This clonotype was sampled from a human donor with alopecia areata. Material: CD4+ T cells sorted from blood, obtained at week 4, from a patient treated with tofacitinib. The CDR3 reads CASSPTGTGDPSNQPQHF. The DNA of the CDR3 is TGTGCCAGCTCACCTACCGGGACAGGGGACCCTAGCAATCAGCCCCAGCATTTT.